These 20 T cell receptor beta chains were all obtained from the same sample, sequenced in a study of T-cell reconstitution after alpha-beta-depleted transplantation in children. TCRbeta library preparation incorporated unique molecular identifiers. TCRdb redid the calling of the PCR reads with MiXCR, one entry per CDR3 protein. Among more than 300,000 distinct CDR3 sequences listed, about 17% were seen once. The specimen was PBMCs, mostly from graft donor cells, collected 360 days after TCRalphabeta/CD19-depleted stem cell transplant. Every receptor here comes from a male patient between 2 and 9 years old who had a stem cell transplant for acute lymphoblastic leukemia, so the T cells may come from the graft donor.

This clonotype was detected only a few times. The CDR3 region is CAPFGASPRGLTGELFF. Written as DNA, the CDR3 is TGTGCCCCCTTCGGGGCATCCCCGCGAGGCCTCACCGGGGAGCTGTTTTTT. The V call is TRBV4-2, the J call TRBJ2-2, with D perhaps matching TRBD1 or TRBD2 (5 bases each). V shed 11 bases and J shed 4 bases, with 26 bases lying between them. The V gene's germline CDR1 is LGHNA and CDR2 YNFKEQ. The CDR3 runs to 17 residues.

This clonotype was recorded a few times. The rearrangement joins TRBV7-2 to TRBJ2-3; D call uncertain. This CDR3 has 12 amino acids. V was trimmed by 1 base and J by 10 bases, leaving 9 bases between them. Germline V lookup: CDR1 SGHTA, CDR2 FQGNSA. The CDR3 spells CASSLGRSPQYF. The CDR3 DNA reads as TGTGCCAGCAGCTTAGGCAGGTCCCCGCAGTATTTT.

V is TRBV21-1 and J is TRBJ2-7; the D call of TRBD1 is as the table states it, not checked on the DNA. TRBV21-1 is classified as a pseudogene. This CDR3 spans 13 amino acids. This chain's CDR3 is CAITEGQNYEQYF. CDR3 nucleotides: TGTGCCATCACCGAGGGACAGAACTACGAGCAGTACTTC.

The CDR3 spells CSARSGEQRYEQYF. CDR3 DNA sequence: TGCAGTGCTAGGTCGGGGGAACAGCGGTACGAGCAGTACTTC. The chain combines TRBV20-1 with TRBJ2-7, with D perhaps matching TRBD2 (6 bases). V lost 3 bases to trimming and J lost 4 bases, with 16 bases between them. CDR3 length: 14 amino acids. Germline V gives CDR1 DFQATT, CDR2 SNEGSKA (reference sequence).

This clonotype was detected ten times or more. The chain couples TRBV4-3 to TRBJ2-3, with D perhaps matching TRBD2 (6 bases). Germline CDR1 reads LGHNA; CDR2 reads YSLEER. V was pared by 5 bases and J by 0 bases, with 15 bases between. The CDR3 sequence is 16 residues long. CDR3 coding DNA: TGCGCCAGCAGCAACCTGGGAAGCGGGAGCACAGATACGCAGTATTTT. Protein sequence: CASSNLGSGSTDTQYF.

In this sample, this clonotype turned up a few times. The V and J genes are TRBV5-1 and TRBJ2-6; perhaps TRBD1 as D (6 bases). The V gene's germline CDR1 is SGHRS and CDR2 YFSETQ. The CDR3 loop spans 16 amino acids. Trimming stripped 4 bases from V and 0 bases from J, with 11 bases between. CDR3 region: CASSATGSSGANVLTF. In DNA form, the CDR3 reads TGCGCCAGCAGCGCAACAGGGAGCTCTGGGGCCAACGTCCTGACTTTC.

This clonotype was seen more than once but under ten times. The chain is built from TRBV18 and TRBJ2-7; D is undetermined. The CDR3 is made up of 14 amino acids. CDR1 KGHSH and CDR2 LQKENI come from the germline V gene. Trimming cost V 4 bases and J 3 bases, with 13 bases left between them. CDR3 amino acids: CASSLLGPLYEQYF. The CDR3 DNA sequence: TGTGCCAGCTCACTACTGGGCCCCCTCTACGAGCAGTACTTC.

This clonotype occurred a few times. V usage is TRBV10-3 and J usage is TRBJ1-2; D not resolved. Germline CDR1 and CDR2: ENHRY and SYGVKD. The CDR3 runs 17 residues. V was shortened by 1 base and J by 4 bases, with 19 bases between the two germline ends. As DNA, the CDR3 is TGTGCCATCAGTGAGTTCCGCCTGTCCGCGGCGGGCTATGGCTACACCTTC. This translates into CAISEFRLSAAGYGYTF.

This clonotype was detected a few times. V and J are TRBV5-1 and TRBJ1-1; perhaps TRBD1 as D (6 bases). V dropped 1 base and J dropped 4 bases, with 17 bases sitting between them. The CDR3 covers 16 residues. The germline V gene has CDR1 SGHRS and CDR2 YFSETQ. The CDR3: CASSLIGGQVGTEAFF. CDR3 sequence (DNA): TGCGCCAGCAGCTTGATCGGGGGGCAGGTGGGCACTGAAGCTTTCTTT.

This clonotype came up many times. The chain couples TRBV4-3 to TRBJ1-1; D not certain. CDR3 size: 14 residues. The V gene's germline CDR1 is LGHNA and CDR2 YSLEER. The V and J ends lost 1 base and 1 base respectively, with 7 bases between them. The CDR3, as DNA: TGCGCCAGCAGCCAAGGGCTGTCGAACACTGAAGCTTTCTTT. It encodes CASSQGLSNTEAFF.

The rearrangement uses TRBV4-1 and TRBJ2-1; 8 nucleotides agree with TRBD2. CDR3 length: 14 residues. The V and J ends lost 3 bases and 6 bases, in that order; junction bases with no gene match: 4. Germline lookup yields CDR1 MGHRA and CDR2 YSYEKL. The DNA of the CDR3 is TGCGCCAGCAGCCAGCGGGAGGCGGGCAATGAGCAGTTCTTC. This gives the protein CASSQREAGNEQFF.

The chain carries TRBV10-3 and TRBJ2-2; perhaps TRBD1 as D (5 bases). V was shortened by 7 bases and J by 2 bases, with 8 bases between the two germline ends. CDR3 size: 13 residues. The germline gives CDR1 ENHRY, CDR2 SYGVKD. The CDR3 DNA is TGTGCCATCATGCAGGGAAACACCGGGGAGCTGTTTTTT. Its protein is CAIMQGNTGELFF.

This clonotype came up many times. The rearrangement joins TRBV29-1 to TRBJ2-1; D may match TRBD1 or TRBD2 (5 bases each). The CDR3 is 13 amino acids. Looked up from germline, CDR1 is SQVTM and CDR2 is ANQGSEA. Trimming removed 2 bases at V and 5 bases at J, with 10 bases between. The CDR3 region has the DNA TGCAGCGTTGAAAGGGACCCCAACAATGAGCAGTTCTTC. This sequence encodes CSVERDPNNEQFF.

This clonotype was seen a handful of times. The chain uses TRBV2 and TRBJ2-2; no clear D. The CDR3 consists of 14 residues. Looked up from germline, CDR1 is SNHLY and CDR2 is FYNNEI. Deletions cut 3 bases from V and 2 bases from J, with 7 bases between. The CDR3 is CASSEYFNTGELFF. The CDR3 bases are TGTGCCAGCAGTGAGTACTTCAACACCGGGGAGCTGTTTTTT.

The sample holds many counts of this clonotype. The gene calls are TRBV15 and TRBJ2-7; TRBD1 is a possible D gene (5 bases). From germline, CDR1 is LNHNV and CDR2 YYDKDF (reference sequence). The ends were cut back, 6 bases at V and 2 bases at J, with 17 bases in the middle. The CDR3 runs 15 residues. CDR3 nucleotide sequence: TGTGCCACCAGTCTAAGACAGACAGCCGCCTACGAGCAGTACTTC. Protein product: CATSLRQTAAYEQYF.

This rearrangement joins TRBV30 to TRBJ2-1, with D possibly being TRBD2 (5 bases). This CDR3 is 17 amino acids long. Trimming stripped 0 bases from V and 3 bases from J, with 18 bases between. CDR1 GTSNPN and CDR2 SVGIG come from the germline V gene (reference sequence). CDR3 nucleotide sequence: TGTGCCTGGAGTGTACCCCTTGGCCGGCGGGTCTACAATGAGCAGTTCTTC. Translating it yields CAWSVPLGRRVYNEQFF.

This clonotype was observed a handful of times. V usage is TRBV29-1 and J usage is TRBJ2-1; 9 bases are a match to TRBD2. From germline, CDR1 is SQVTM and CDR2 ANQGSEA. V lost 7 bases to trimming and J lost 6 bases; unmatched junction nucleotides: 10. The CDR3 contains 14 residues. This CDR3 reads CSASGAREGNEQFF. The DNA of the CDR3 is TGCAGCGCATCGGGGGCGCGGGAGGGCAATGAGCAGTTCTTC.

Only a few counts were recorded for this clonotype. CDR3 DNA: TGTGCCACCAGCAGGACCGGGACTAGAGTGCACAATGAGCAGTTCTTC. The encoded protein is CATSRTGTRVHNEQFF. This rearrangement joins TRBV15 to TRBJ2-1; TRBD2 aligns across 8 bases. The CDR3 sequence is 16 residues long. J lost 5 bases, V lost 3 bases, and 9 bases had no gene match. Germline values: CDR1 LNHNV, CDR2 YYDKDF (reference sequence).

This chain joins TRBV2 and TRBJ2-2; D possibly uses TRBD1 or TRBD2 (5 bases each). CDR3 length: 15 residues. Trimming took 2 bases from V and 1 from J, leaving 8 bases between them. Germline V CDR1 and CDR2: SNHLY, FYNNEI. DNA for the CDR3: TGTGCCAGCAGTGAAAGGGACCTGAACACCGGGGAGCTGTTTTTT. It translates to CASSERDLNTGELFF.

This clonotype was observed a handful of times. This chain joins TRBV7-3 and TRBJ2-5; D not resolved. Looked up from germline, CDR1 is SGHTA and CDR2 is FQGTGA. Deletions cut 1 base from V and 4 bases from J, with 7 bases between. CDR3 length: 13 residues. CDR3 residues: CASSLNPRETQYF. CDR3 nucleotides: TGTGCCAGCAGCTTAAACCCTAGAGAGACCCAGTACTTC. Complete variable domain (other parts from reference TRBV7-3 and TRBJ2-5): GAGVSQTPSNKVTEKGKYVELRCDPISGHTALYWYRQSLGQGPEFLIYFQGTGAADDSGLPNDRFFAVRPEGSVSTLKIQRTERGDSAVYLCASSLNPRETQYFGPGTRLLVL.